This note documents a single TCR beta chain sequence. No antigen is known for it. These data come from a study of cytomegalovirus exposure and HLA in healthy donors. General observations from the study: For most subjects, TCR beta sequences were reported to predict HLA-A and HLA-B alleles with accuracy.

PCR used 60 Vbeta primers and 13 Jbeta primers. Generated by immunoSEQ multiplex PCR, the TCRdb table keeps only in-frame clones and is missing some. The sample records 140,000 to 150,000 clones, 70% to 90% being singletons. CDR1 and CDR2 from the germline V gene are MGHRA and YSYEKL. V lost 0 bases and J 1 base, leaving 12 bases between the germline ends. There are 16 residues in the CDR3. Sequenced input: PBMCs. This TCR was sampled from a middle-aged woman in good health and CMV-seropositive. The chain joins TRBV4-1 to TRBJ1-1, with D perhaps TRBD1 (5 bases). CDR3 in amino acids: CASSQEPRVQNTEAFF. The DNA for the CDR3 is TGCGCCAGCAGCCAAGAACCCAGGGTTCAGAACACTGAAGCTTTCTTT.